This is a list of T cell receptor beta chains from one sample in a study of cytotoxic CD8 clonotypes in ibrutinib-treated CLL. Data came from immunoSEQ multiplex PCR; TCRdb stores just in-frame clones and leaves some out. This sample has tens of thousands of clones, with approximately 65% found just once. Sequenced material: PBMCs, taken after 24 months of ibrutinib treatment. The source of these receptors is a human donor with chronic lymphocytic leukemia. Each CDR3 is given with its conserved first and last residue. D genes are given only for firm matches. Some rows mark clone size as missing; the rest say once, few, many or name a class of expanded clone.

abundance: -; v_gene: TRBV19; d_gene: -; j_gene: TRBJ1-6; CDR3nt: TGTGCCAGTCGGACCGCGCTGTCCCCCCTCCACTTT; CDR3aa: CASRTALSPLHF
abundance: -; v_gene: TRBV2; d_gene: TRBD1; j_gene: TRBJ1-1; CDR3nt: TGTGTAACAGGGGCGGCGAACACTGAAGCTTTCTTT; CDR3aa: CVTGAANTEAFF
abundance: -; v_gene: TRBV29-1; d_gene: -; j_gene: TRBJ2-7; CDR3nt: TGCAGCGTTGGATGGGCAATCTCCGAGCAGTACTTC; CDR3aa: CSVGWAISEQYF
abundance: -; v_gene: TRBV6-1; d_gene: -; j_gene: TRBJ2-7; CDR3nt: TGTGCCAGCAGTGAACCCTACAGGGAAAGTATCGAGCAGTACTTC; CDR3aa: CASSEPYRESIEQYF
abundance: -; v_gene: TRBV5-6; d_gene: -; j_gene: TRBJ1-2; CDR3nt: TGTGCCAGCAGCCAGGGGCGACCCTATGGCTACACCTTC; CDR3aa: CASSQGRPYGYTF
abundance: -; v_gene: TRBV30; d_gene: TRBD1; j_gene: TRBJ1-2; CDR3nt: TGTGCCTGGAGCGTTTACAGGGGCCCCATCTATGGCTACACCTTC; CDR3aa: CAWSVYRGPIYGYTF
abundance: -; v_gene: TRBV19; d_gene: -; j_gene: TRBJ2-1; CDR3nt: TGTGCCAGTAGTATGCGGTTGGCAGTATTAGACAATGAGCAGTTCTTC; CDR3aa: CASSMRLAVLDNEQFF
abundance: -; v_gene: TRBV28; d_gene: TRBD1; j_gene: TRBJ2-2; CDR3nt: TGTGCCAGCAGCCTCCGGGACAGGGGTCTGACCGGGGAGCTGTTTTTT; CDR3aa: CASSLRDRGLTGELFF
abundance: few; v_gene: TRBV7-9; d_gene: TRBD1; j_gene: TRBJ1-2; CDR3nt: TGTGCCAGCAGCTTCGGGACAGGGGATGGCTACACCTTC; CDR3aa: CASSFGTGDGYTF
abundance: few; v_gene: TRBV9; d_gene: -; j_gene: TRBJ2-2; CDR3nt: TGTGCCAGCAGCGTCGTAGCTGGGGAGATCGGGGAGCTGTTTTTT; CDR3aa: CASSVVAGEIGELFF
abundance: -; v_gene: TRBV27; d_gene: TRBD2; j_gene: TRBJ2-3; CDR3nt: TGTGCCAGCAGACCTGGGACTAGTCGAGATACGCAGTATTTT; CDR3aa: CASRPGTSRDTQYF
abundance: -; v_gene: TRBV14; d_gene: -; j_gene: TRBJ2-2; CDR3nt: TGTGCCAGCAGGTTCGGGACTGCGAACACCGGGGAGCTGTTTTTT; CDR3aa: CASRFGTANTGELFF
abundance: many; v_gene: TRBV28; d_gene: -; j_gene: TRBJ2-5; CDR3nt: TGTGCCAGCACGGCAGGGGACCAAGAGACCCAGTACTTC; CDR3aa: CASTAGDQETQYF
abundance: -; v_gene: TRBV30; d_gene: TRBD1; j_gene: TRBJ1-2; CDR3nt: TGTGCCTGCACCCGACAGGGCAGGTGGAACTATGGCTACACCTTC; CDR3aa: CACTRQGRWNYGYTF
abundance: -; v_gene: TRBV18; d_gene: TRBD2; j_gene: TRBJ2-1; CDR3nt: TGTGCCAGCTCAAAACTAGCGGGAGTATCCTACAATGAGCAGTTCTTC; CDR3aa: CASSKLAGVSYNEQFF
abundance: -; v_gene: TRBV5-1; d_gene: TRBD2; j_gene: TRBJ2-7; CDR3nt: TGCGCCAGCAGCCGGGGACTATTCCAGCTGAGCGAGCAGTACTTC; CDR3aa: CASSRGLFQLSEQYF
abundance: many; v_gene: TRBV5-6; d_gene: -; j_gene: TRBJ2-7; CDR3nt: TGTGCCAGCAGCCCAACAGGGCTCTACGAGCAGTACTTC; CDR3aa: CASSPTGLYEQYF
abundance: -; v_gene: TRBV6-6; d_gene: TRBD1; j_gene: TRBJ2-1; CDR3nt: TGTGCCAGCCGGAAGGGGGCTAGAAATGAGCAGTTCTTC; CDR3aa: CASRKGARNEQFF
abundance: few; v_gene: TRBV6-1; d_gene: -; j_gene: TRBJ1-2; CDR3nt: TGTGCCAGCATGGGGGTAAGCGGCTACACCTTC; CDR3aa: CASMGVSGYTF
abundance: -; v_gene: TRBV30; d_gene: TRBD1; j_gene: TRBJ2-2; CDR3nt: TGTGCCTGGAACAGGGGAAAGGACACCGGGGAGCTGTTTTTT; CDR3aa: CAWNRGKDTGELFF
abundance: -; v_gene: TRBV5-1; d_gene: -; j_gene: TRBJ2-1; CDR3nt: TGCGCCAGCAGCTTGGCGGAGGTCTCCTACAATGAGCAGTTCTTC; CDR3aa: CASSLAEVSYNEQFF
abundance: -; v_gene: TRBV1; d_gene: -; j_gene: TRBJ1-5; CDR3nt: TGCACCAGCAGCCAAGAGAGGGACAGGCCTAATAGCAATCAGCCCCAGCATTTT; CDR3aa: CTSSQERDRPNSNQPQHF
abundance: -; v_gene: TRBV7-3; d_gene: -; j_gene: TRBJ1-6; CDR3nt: TGTGCCAGCAGCTTAAGTGCCAGGGGATATTCACCCCTCCACTTT; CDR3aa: CASSLSARGYSPLHF
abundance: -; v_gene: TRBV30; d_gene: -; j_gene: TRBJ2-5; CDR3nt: TGTGCCTGGAGTGTACTAGGGGAGACCCAGTACTTC; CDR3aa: CAWSVLGETQYF
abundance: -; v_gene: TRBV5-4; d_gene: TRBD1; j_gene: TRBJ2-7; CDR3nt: TGTGCCAGCAGCGCGGACAGGGTGTGGTACGAGCAGTACTTC; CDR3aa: CASSADRVWYEQYF
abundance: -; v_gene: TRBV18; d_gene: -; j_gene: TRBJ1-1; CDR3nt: TGTGCCAGCTCACCACCAAATGGACCCGTGGCAGCTTTCTTT; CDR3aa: CASSPPNGPVAAFF
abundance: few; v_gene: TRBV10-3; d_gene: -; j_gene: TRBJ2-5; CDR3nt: TGTGCCACCCTCGGACAGCAAGAGACCCAGTACTTC; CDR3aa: CATLGQQETQYF
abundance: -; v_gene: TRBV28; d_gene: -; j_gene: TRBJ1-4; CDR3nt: TGTGCCAGCAGTTTATGGGAGGGTGTCGAGAATGAAAAACTGTTTTTT; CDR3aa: CASSLWEGVENEKLFF
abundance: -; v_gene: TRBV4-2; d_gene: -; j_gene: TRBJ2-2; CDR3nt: TGTGCCAGCAGCCAAGATTCGTTGAACACCGGGGAGCTGTTTTTT; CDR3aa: CASSQDSLNTGELFF